The rows below give T cell receptor beta chains drawn from one sample of a study of blood T cell repertoires in COVID-19. Method: immunoSEQ multiplex PCR; TCRdb's copy keeps in-frame clones and lacks some. The table has 30,000 to 40,000 clones, 70% to 90% seen once. The specimen was peripheral blood. The receptors were sampled from a man between 65 and 79 years old with acute or convalescent COVID-19. Each CDR3 is given with its conserved first and last residue. D genes are given only for firm matches. A row's size may be missing; if present it is once, few, many or a size class.

j_gene | d_gene | v_gene | abundance | CDR3nt | CDR3aa
TRBJ1-1 | NA | TRBV2 | once | TGTGCCAGCAGTGTGGGACAAGTACTAGAAGCTTTCTTT | CASSVGQVLEAFF
TRBJ1-2 | NA | TRBV10-3 | NA | TGTGCCATCAGTGAGGATCAGGGATGGTATGGCTACACCTTC | CAISEDQGWYGYTF
TRBJ2-7 | TRBD2 | TRBV11-2 | NA | TGTGCCAGCAGTCGGACAAGCGGGGGGGTTGCCTACGAGCAGTACTTC | CASSRTSGGVAYEQYF
TRBJ2-5 | TRBD2 | TRBV7-7 | NA | TGTGCCAGCAGCTTAGCCTCTGCGGGAGCTTTGGAGACCCAGTACTTC | CASSLASAGALETQYF
TRBJ2-2 | TRBD2 | TRBV5-4 | once | TGTGCCAGCAGCTTCTCTAGCGGGACCAACACCGGGGAGCTGTTTTTT | CASSFSSGTNTGELFF
TRBJ2-1 | NA | TRBV24-1 | once | TGTGCCACCAGTGATTTGTTGGGGCTCGAGCAGTTCTTC | CATSDLLGLEQFF
TRBJ2-1 | TRBD2 | TRBV5-1 | NA | TGCGCCAGCAGCGACCCCTCTGGACTAGCGGGGGGGGATGAGCAGTTCTTC | CASSDPSGLAGGDEQFF
TRBJ2-1 | NA | TRBV7-9 | NA | TGTGCCAGCAGCTTTCGTCTGGACAGCAAGCAGTTCTTC | CASSFRLDSKQFF
TRBJ2-7 | NA | TRBV5-1 | NA | TGCGCCAGCAGCTTGGCGACCGGGAGAGACTACGAGCAGTACTTC | CASSLATGRDYEQYF
TRBJ2-1 | TRBD2 | TRBV18 | NA | TGTGCCAGCTCACCAAACACCGGGACTAGCGGTACGATACGGGAAATCTTC | CASSPNTGTSGTIREIF
TRBJ1-1 | NA | TRBV7-2 | once | TGTGCCAGCAGCGACCGGGGGGGCGCCGGGACTGAAGCTTTCTTT | CASSDRGGAGTEAFF
TRBJ2-7 | NA | TRBV2 | NA | TGTGCCAGCAGTGGGCAGGAGGGCAACTACGAGCAGTACTTC | CASSGQEGNYEQYF
TRBJ2-7 | NA | TRBV5-8 | NA | TGTGCCAGCAGCCAAACCTACGAGCAGTACTTC | CASSQTYEQYF
TRBJ1-6 | NA | TRBV5-1 | NA | TGCGCCAGCAGCTTGGGAGATTCACCCCTCCACTTT | CASSLGDSPLHF
TRBJ1-2 | NA | TRBV6-2/TRBV6-3 | NA | TGTGCCAGCAGTAGCAGGGAGGACTATGGCTACACCTTC | CASSSREDYGYTF
TRBJ2-3 | TRBD1 | TRBV3-1/TRBV3-2 | NA | TGTGCCAGCAGCCAAACAGGGGGCACAGATACGCAGTATTTT | CASSQTGGTDTQYF
TRBJ1-2 | NA | TRBV10-2 | NA | TGCGCCAGCATCGGACAGAAAGGCTACACCTTC | CASIGQKGYTF
TRBJ1-1 | NA | TRBV15 | NA | TGTGCCACCAGCAGAGGAACAGCCACGAACACTGAAGCTTTCTTT | CATSRGTATNTEAFF
TRBJ2-2 | NA | TRBV6-1 | NA | TGTGCCAGCAGTGAATTGACAGCTGCGAACACCGGGGAGCTGTTTTTT | CASSELTAANTGELFF
TRBJ1-1 | NA | TRBV19 | NA | TGTGCCAGTAGTATTTCACAGGGACTGAACACTGAAGCTTTCTTT | CASSISQGLNTEAFF
TRBJ1-4 | NA | TRBV6-2/TRBV6-3 | NA | TGTGCCAGCAGTCCCACGGGATCCGTGTTGGGAGAAAAACTGTTTTTT | CASSPTGSVLGEKLFF
TRBJ1-5 | TRBD1 | TRBV28 | NA | TGTGCCAGCAGTTTATCCGGGACAGGGGATATTTATAGCAATCAGCCCCAGCATTTT | CASSLSGTGDIYSNQPQHF
TRBJ2-1 | TRBD2 | TRBV9 | NA | TGTGCCAGCAGGGCAAGCGGGGGGGCAAGGAATGAGCAGTTCTTC | CASRASGGARNEQFF
TRBJ1-1 | TRBD1 | TRBV5-6 | NA | TGTGCCAGCAGCTTGCCGGACAGGGTCACTGAAGCTTTCTTT | CASSLPDRVTEAFF
TRBJ2-7 | NA | TRBV7-2 | NA | TGTGCCAGCAGCCTATTAGTTAGCGATTTCTACGAGCAGTACTTC | CASSLLVSDFYEQYF
TRBJ2-7 | TRBD1 | TRBV4-2 | NA | TGTGCCAGCAGCCAGCGGACAGGTCAGGGGGACTACGAGCAGTACTTC | CASSQRTGQGDYEQYF
TRBJ1-1 | TRBD1 | TRBV19 | few | TGTGCCAGTAGTACGATGAGAGGGGGCGAAGCTTTCTTT | CASSTMRGGEAFF
TRBJ2-5 | NA | TRBV5-6 | NA | TGTGCCAGCAGCTTCGGAGGAACTGAGACCCAGTACTTC | CASSFGGTETQYF